This TCR beta chain was found in a study of blood T cells in healthy people across ages. The CDR3 has 16 amino acids. In germline, CDR1 is DFQATT, CDR2 SNEGSKA (reference sequence). V shed 3 bases and J 4 bases; nucleotides not matched to a gene: 10. Primers used in a second PCR of roughly 6 to 11 cycles were a sample-barcoded 5' primer and a J-beta primer mix. Via MiXCR, TCRdb re-called the 5' RACE reads, giving one row per CDR3 protein. The sample yields around 750,000 distinct CDR3 sequences, roughly 50% seen once. The chain employs TRBV20-1 and TRBJ2-3; 10 nucleotides align to TRBD1. This sequence was found in a man older than 75 in good health. Sequencing was done on a sample of blood. CDR3 DNA sequence: TGCAGTGCTAGGGATTCGACAGGGGGCATCTCAGATACGCAGTATTTT. Translating it yields CSARDSTGGISDTQYF.